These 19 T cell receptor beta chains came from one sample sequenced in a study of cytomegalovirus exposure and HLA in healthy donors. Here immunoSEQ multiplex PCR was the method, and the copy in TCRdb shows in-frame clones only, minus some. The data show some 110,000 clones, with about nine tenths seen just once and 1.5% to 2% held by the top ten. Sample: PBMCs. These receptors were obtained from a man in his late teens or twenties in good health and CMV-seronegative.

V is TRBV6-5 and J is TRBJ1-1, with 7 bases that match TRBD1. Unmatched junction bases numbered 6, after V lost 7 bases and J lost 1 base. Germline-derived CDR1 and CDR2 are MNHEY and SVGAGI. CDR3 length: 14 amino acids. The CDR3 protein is CASTNDRANTEAFF. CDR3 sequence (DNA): TGTGCCAGCACCAACGACAGGGCGAACACTGAAGCTTTCTTT.

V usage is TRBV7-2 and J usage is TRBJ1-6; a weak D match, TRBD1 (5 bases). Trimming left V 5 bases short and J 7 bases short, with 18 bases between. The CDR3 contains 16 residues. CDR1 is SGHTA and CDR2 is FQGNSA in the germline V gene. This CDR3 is CASSPTKTRGNSPLHF. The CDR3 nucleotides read TGTGCCAGCAGCCCGACGAAGACAAGGGGAAATTCACCCCTCCACTTT.

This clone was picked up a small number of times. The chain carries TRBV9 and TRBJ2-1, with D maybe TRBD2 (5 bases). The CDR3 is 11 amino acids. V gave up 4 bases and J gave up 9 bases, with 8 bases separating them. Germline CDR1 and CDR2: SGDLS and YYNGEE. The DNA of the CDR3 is TGTGCCAGCAGCACGGAGGTTGAGCAGTTCTTC. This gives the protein CASSTEVEQFF.

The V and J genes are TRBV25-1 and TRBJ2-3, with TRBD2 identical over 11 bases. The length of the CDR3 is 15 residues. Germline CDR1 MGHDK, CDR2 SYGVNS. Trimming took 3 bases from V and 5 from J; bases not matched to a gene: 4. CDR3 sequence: CASSDSGRAGDTQYF. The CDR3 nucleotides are TGTGCCAGCAGTGATAGCGGGAGGGCAGGAGATACGCAGTATTTT.

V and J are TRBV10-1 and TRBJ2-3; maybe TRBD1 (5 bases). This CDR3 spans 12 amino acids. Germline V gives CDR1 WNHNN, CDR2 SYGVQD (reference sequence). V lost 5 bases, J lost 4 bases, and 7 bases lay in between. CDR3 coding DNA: TGCGCCAGCAGTCAGGGCGCAGATACGCAGTATTTT. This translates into CASSQGADTQYF.

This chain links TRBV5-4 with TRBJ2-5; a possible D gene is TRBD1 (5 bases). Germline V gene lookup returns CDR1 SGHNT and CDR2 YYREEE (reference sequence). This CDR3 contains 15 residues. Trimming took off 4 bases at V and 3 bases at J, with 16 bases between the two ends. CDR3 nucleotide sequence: TGTGCCAGCAGCCGCCCGAAGGGGATGGAAGAGACCCAGTACTTC. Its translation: CASSRPKGMEETQYF.

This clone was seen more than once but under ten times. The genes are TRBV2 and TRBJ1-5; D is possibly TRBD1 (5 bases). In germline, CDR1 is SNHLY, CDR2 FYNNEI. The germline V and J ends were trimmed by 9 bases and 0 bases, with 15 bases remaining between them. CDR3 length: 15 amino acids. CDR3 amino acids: CASFPGGDSNQPQHF. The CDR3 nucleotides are TGTGCCAGTTTCCCCGGGGGGGATAGCAATCAGCCCCAGCATTTT.

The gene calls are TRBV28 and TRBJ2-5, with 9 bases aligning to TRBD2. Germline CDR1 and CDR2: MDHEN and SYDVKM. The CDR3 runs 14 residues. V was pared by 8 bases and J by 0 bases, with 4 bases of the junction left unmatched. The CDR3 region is CASGLAGNQETQYF. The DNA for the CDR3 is TGTGCCAGCGGTCTAGCGGGAAACCAAGAGACCCAGTACTTC.

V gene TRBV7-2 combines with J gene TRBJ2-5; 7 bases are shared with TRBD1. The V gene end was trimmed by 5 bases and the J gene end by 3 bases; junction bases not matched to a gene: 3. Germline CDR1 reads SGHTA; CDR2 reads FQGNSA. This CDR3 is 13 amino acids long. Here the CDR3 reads CASSRDREETQYF. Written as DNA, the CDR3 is TGTGCCAGCAGCCGTGACAGGGAAGAGACCCAGTACTTC.

The CDR3 DNA reads TGTGCCAGCAGTTCCTACAGAGGGGGCTCGAACATTCAGTACTTC. Protein product: CASSSYRGGSNIQYF. The chain couples TRBV6-5 to TRBJ2-4; 7 bases map to TRBD1. CDR3 length: 15 amino acids. Trimming cost V 4 bases and J 7 bases; bases outside gene matches: 10. Germline V gene sequence: CDR1 MNHEY, CDR2 SVGAGI.

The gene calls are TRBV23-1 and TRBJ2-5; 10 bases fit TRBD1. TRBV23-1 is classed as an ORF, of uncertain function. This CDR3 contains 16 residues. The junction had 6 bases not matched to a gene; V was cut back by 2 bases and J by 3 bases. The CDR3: CASSQAPGTGEETQYF. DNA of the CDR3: TGCGCCAGCAGTCAAGCCCCCGGGACAGGGGAAGAGACCCAGTACTTC.

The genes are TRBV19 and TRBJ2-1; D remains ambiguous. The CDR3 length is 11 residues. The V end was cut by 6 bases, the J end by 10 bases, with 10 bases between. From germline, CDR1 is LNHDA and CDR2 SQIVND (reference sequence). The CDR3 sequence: CASRNTIEQFF. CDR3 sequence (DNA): TGTGCCAGTAGGAACACCATCGAGCAGTTCTTC.

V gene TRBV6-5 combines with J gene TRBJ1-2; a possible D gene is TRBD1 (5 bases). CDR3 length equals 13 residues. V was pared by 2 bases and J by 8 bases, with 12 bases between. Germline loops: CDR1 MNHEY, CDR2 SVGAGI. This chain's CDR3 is CASSYKEGYGYTF. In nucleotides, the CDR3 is TGTGCCAGCAGTTACAAGGAGGGGTACGGCTACACCTTC.

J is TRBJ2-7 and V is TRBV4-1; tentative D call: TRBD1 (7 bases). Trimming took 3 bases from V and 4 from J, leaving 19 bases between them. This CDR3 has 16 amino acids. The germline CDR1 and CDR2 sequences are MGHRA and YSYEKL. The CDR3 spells CASSHPRQGGPYEQYF. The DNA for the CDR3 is TGCGCCAGCAGCCATCCCAGACAGGGAGGCCCTTACGAGCAGTACTTC.

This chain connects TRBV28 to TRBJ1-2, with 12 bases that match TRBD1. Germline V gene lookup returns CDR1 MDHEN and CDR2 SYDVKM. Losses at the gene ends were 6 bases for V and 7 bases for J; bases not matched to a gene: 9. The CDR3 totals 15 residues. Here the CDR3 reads CASRTGTGGFGGYTF. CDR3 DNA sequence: TGTGCCAGCAGGACCGGGACAGGGGGCTTTGGTGGCTACACCTTC.

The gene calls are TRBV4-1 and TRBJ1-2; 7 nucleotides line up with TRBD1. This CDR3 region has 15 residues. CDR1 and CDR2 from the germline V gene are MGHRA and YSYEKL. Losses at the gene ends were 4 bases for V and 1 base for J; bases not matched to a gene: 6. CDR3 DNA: TGCGCCAGCAGCCGGAACAGGGGCTATAACTATGGCTACACCTTC. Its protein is CASSRNRGYNYGYTF.

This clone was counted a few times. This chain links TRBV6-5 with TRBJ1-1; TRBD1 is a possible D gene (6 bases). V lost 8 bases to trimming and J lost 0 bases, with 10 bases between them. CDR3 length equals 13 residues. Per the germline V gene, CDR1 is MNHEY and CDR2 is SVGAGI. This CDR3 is CASRTAMNTEAFF. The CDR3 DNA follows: TGTGCCAGCCGGACAGCCATGAACACTGAAGCTTTCTTT.

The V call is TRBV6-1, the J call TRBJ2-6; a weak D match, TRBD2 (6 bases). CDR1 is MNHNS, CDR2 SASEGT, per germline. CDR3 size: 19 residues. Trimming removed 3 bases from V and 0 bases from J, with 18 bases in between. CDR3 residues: CASSEGLEGRTSGANVLTF. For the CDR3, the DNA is TGTGCCAGCAGTGAGGGGTTGGAGGGGAGGACCTCTGGGGCCAACGTCCTGACTTTC.

The CDR3 region has the DNA TGTGCCAGCAGTTTCCGACTCCTTTCCCCGGGCTCTGGGGCCAACGTCCTGACTTTC. This sequence encodes CASSFRLLSPGSGANVLTF. The chain couples TRBV4-2 to TRBJ2-6; D ambiguous. The CDR3 runs 19 residues. Germline-derived CDR1 and CDR2 are LGHNA and YNFKEQ. The V and J ends lost 6 bases and 0 bases respectively, with 21 bases between them.